The rows below give T cell receptor beta chains drawn from one sample of a study of T cells in Graves' hyperthyroidism and ophthalmopathy. TCRdb passed the multiplex PCR reads through MiXCR, listing each CDR3 protein once. The data hold 460,000 or so distinct CDR3 sequences, with around 15% observed a single time. Sequencing input: blood. Receptors were obtained from a woman under 30 with Graves' hyperthyroidism. Both conserved end residues are part of each CDR3. A D gene is named only where the DNA matches it firmly. Rows may omit the clone size; those that give it use once, few, many or a size class.

V: TRBV9; D: NA; J: TRBJ2-5; size: few; DNA: TGTGCCAGCAGCGGAGCCCCCGAAGAGACCCAGTACTTC; CDR3: CASSGAPEETQYF
V: TRBV27; D: NA; J: TRBJ2-2; size: many; DNA: TGTGCCAGCCGGTCCCTCACCGGGGAGCTGTTTTTT; CDR3: CASRSLTGELFF
V: TRBV9; D: TRBD2; J: TRBJ2-3; size: many; DNA: TGTGCCAGCACCCCAGCGGGAGGGGGAACAGATACGCAGTATTTT; CDR3: CASTPAGGGTDTQYF
V: TRBV29-1; D: NA; J: TRBJ2-1; size: few; DNA: TGCAGCGTTGTGGGTCAGGGAAGTTTTGAGCAGTTCTTC; CDR3: CSVVGQGSFEQFF
V: TRBV6-1; D: TRBD1; J: TRBJ2-6; size: NA; DNA: TGTGCCAGCAGGGTTACGCCCGGGACAGGGATGGCTGGGGCCAACGTCCTGACTTTC; CDR3: CASRVTPGTGMAGANVLTF
V: TRBV12-3/TRBV12-4; D: TRBD1; J: TRBJ2-1; size: many; DNA: TGTGCCAGCAGTTTAGGTGCCGGGACAGGGTACAATGAGCAGTTCTTC; CDR3: CASSLGAGTGYNEQFF
V: TRBV7-6; D: TRBD1; J: TRBJ2-2; size: NA; DNA: TGTGCCAGCAGCCCCAGGGGGCGCACCGGGGAGCTGTTTTTT; CDR3: CASSPRGRTGELFF
V: TRBV2; D: NA; J: TRBJ1-1; size: NA; DNA: TGTGCCAGCGCCGATTTGGACAAGGGGGGGGACACTGAAGCTTTCTTT; CDR3: CASADLDKGGDTEAFF
V: TRBV10-3; D: NA; J: TRBJ2-1; size: many; DNA: TGTGCCATCACTCGACAGTACTCCTACAATGAGCAGTTCTTC; CDR3: CAITRQYSYNEQFF
V: TRBV2; D: NA; J: TRBJ2-5; size: many; DNA: TGTGCCAGCAGTGCTGTGGGGAGTGCGGGAGAGACCCAGTACTTC; CDR3: CASSAVGSAGETQYF
V: TRBV18; D: TRBD1; J: TRBJ1-2; size: few; DNA: TGTGCCAGCTCCCCGGGACAGGGATCCAATGGCTACACCTTC; CDR3: CASSPGQGSNGYTF
V: TRBV11-3; D: TRBD2; J: TRBJ2-3; size: many; DNA: TGTGCCAGCAGCTTGGATCTTCCCGCGGGAGGGCTTGATACGCAGTATTTT; CDR3: CASSLDLPAGGLDTQYF
V: TRBV7-9; D: TRBD1; J: TRBJ2-2; size: NA; DNA: TGTGCCACCCTCCCAGGGGGCGCAGCCGGGGAGCTGTTTTTT; CDR3: CATLPGGAAGELFF
V: TRBV30; D: NA; J: TRBJ1-3; size: few; DNA: TGTGCCTGGAGTCGGAGTAGTAACTCTGGAAACACCATATATTTT; CDR3: CAWSRSSNSGNTIYF
V: TRBV5-1; D: TRBD2; J: TRBJ2-3; size: many; DNA: TGCGCCAGCAGCTTACGGTTGGCTAGCGGGGAGCGCACAGATACGCAGTATTTT; CDR3: CASSLRLASGERTDTQYF
V: TRBV20-1; D: TRBD2; J: TRBJ2-5; size: NA; DNA: TGCAGTGCTGGGGGGGTAGCGGGAGGGAGGGAGACCCAGTACTTC; CDR3: CSAGGVAGGRETQYF
V: TRBV7-9; D: NA; J: TRBJ2-2; size: few; DNA: TGTGCCAGCAGCTTAGGCCCAGACACCGGGGAGCTGTTTTTT; CDR3: CASSLGPDTGELFF
V: TRBV7-9; D: TRBD2; J: TRBJ2-1; size: NA; DNA: TGTGCCAGCAGCTTATATCGGGAGGGCCCCTACAATGAGCAGTTCTTC; CDR3: CASSLYREGPYNEQFF
V: TRBV6-1; D: NA; J: TRBJ1-2; size: many; DNA: TGTGCCAGCAGGCACAGCTATGGCTACACCTTC; CDR3: CASRHSYGYTF
V: TRBV7-2; D: NA; J: TRBJ2-1; size: many; DNA: TGTGCCAGCAGCTCAGTTTGGAGCTCCTACAATGAGCAGTTCTTC; CDR3: CASSSVWSSYNEQFF
V: TRBV9; D: TRBD2; J: TRBJ2-5; size: NA; DNA: TGTGCCAGCAGCGTCACCTTGAGCGGGGGTGGAGAGACCCAGTACTTC; CDR3: CASSVTLSGGGETQYF
V: TRBV11-2; D: NA; J: TRBJ2-5; size: many; DNA: TGTGCCAGCAGCTCGGGACGCAGAGAGACCCAGTACTTC; CDR3: CASSSGRRETQYF
V: TRBV30; D: TRBD2; J: TRBJ2-3; size: many; DNA: TGTGCCTGGAGTTCGGGACTAGCGGGAGCAACAGATACGCAGTATTTT; CDR3: CAWSSGLAGATDTQYF
V: TRBV20-1; D: NA; J: TRBJ2-3; size: NA; DNA: TGCAGTGCTTCGAGGGGGACACCGGATACGCAGTATTTT; CDR3: CSASRGTPDTQYF
V: TRBV14; D: NA; J: TRBJ2-2; size: many; DNA: TGTGCCAGCAGCCAAGTGATCAGGACCAACGCCGGGGAGCTGTTTTTT; CDR3: CASSQVIRTNAGELFF
V: TRBV30; D: TRBD1; J: TRBJ1-5; size: many; DNA: TGTGCCTGGAGGGGACAGGGGGTCGGTCAGCCCCAGCATTTT; CDR3: CAWRGQGVGQPQHF
V: TRBV6-6; D: TRBD1; J: TRBJ1-5; size: many; DNA: TGTGCCAGCAGTTACTCGACAGGGGGCAATCAGCCCCAGCATTTT; CDR3: CASSYSTGGNQPQHF
V: TRBV19; D: TRBD1; J: TRBJ1-5; size: many; DNA: TGTGCCAGTAGTTGGGGACAGAGTAGCAATCAGCCCCAGCATTTT; CDR3: CASSWGQSSNQPQHF
V: TRBV7-2; D: TRBD1; J: TRBJ1-2; size: many; DNA: TGTGCCAGCAGGAGGGGACAGAACTATGGCTACACCTTC; CDR3: CASRRGQNYGYTF
V: TRBV4-1; D: NA; J: TRBJ2-1; size: few; DNA: TGCGCCAGCAGAGGAGCGGGTGTCAATGAGCAGTTCTTC; CDR3: CASRGAGVNEQFF
V: TRBV10-2; D: TRBD1; J: TRBJ1-1; size: many; DNA: TGCGCCAGCAGTGAGTCGACCCATTTGGACAGGGGGCGAGAGAGAGTGAACACTGAAGCTTTCTTT; CDR3: CASSESTHLDRGRERVNTEAFF
V: TRBV19; D: NA; J: TRBJ1-2; size: many; DNA: TGTGCCAGTAGTACAGGAGATAACTATGGCTACACCTTC; CDR3: CASSTGDNYGYTF
V: TRBV3-1; D: NA; J: TRBJ1-6; size: many; DNA: TGTGCCAGCAGCCAACGGCGGGTATGGTCACCCCTCCACTTT; CDR3: CASSQRRVWSPLHF
V: TRBV6-2/TRBV6-3; D: NA; J: TRBJ1-1; size: many; DNA: TGTGCCAGCAGTTACTACTCAGTGAACACTGAAGCTTTCTTT; CDR3: CASSYYSVNTEAFF
V: TRBV24-1; D: TRBD1; J: TRBJ1-4; size: few; DNA: TGTGCCACCGGGGACAGGGATGAAAAACTGTTTTTT; CDR3: CATGDRDEKLFF
V: TRBV20-1; D: NA; J: TRBJ2-3; size: many; DNA: TGCAGTGCTAGGGAAGTTCCCAGCACAGATACGCAGTATTTT; CDR3: CSAREVPSTDTQYF
V: TRBV11-3; D: TRBD2; J: TRBJ2-3; size: many; DNA: TGTGCCAGCAGCTTAGAGGCCAGCGGGAGGTCAGATACGCAGTATTTT; CDR3: CASSLEASGRSDTQYF
V: TRBV6-2/TRBV6-3; D: TRBD2; J: TRBJ2-3; size: many; DNA: TGTGCCAGCAGTACCCCCGGAGCGGGAGAAGCAGATACGCAGTATTTT; CDR3: CASSTPGAGEADTQYF
V: TRBV19; D: TRBD2; J: TRBJ2-1; size: few; DNA: TGTGCCAGTAGTTACCTAGGACTAGCGGGTAGCTCCTACAATGAGCAGTTCTTC; CDR3: CASSYLGLAGSSYNEQFF
V: TRBV11-2; D: NA; J: TRBJ2-6; size: many; DNA: TGTGCCAGCACCGCGGACGTCTTCTCTGGGGCCAACGTCCTGACTTTC; CDR3: CASTADVFSGANVLTF
V: TRBV7-3; D: TRBD1; J: TRBJ2-3; size: many; DNA: TGTGCCAGCAGCCCCACGACAGGGGTTGGAGATACGCAGTATTTT; CDR3: CASSPTTGVGDTQYF
V: TRBV7-3; D: NA; J: TRBJ2-1; size: NA; DNA: TGTGCCAGCAGCTTAACCCAAGGAGAGTACAATGAGCAGTTCTTC; CDR3: CASSLTQGEYNEQFF
V: TRBV7-9; D: NA; J: TRBJ1-5; size: NA; DNA: TGTGCCAGCAGCTTAGGCGTGGGGGGGACACTCAATAGCAATCAGCCCCAGCATTTT; CDR3: CASSLGVGGTLNSNQPQHF
V: TRBV20-1; D: TRBD2; J: TRBJ2-1; size: many; DNA: TGCAGTGCTAGAGATTGGGGAGGTAGCGGGAGTGGGAATGAGCAGTTCTTC; CDR3: CSARDWGGSGSGNEQFF
V: TRBV7-2; D: NA; J: TRBJ2-3; size: few; DNA: TGTGCCAGCAGCCAAAGGGCGGCAGATACGCAGTATTTT; CDR3: CASSQRAADTQYF
V: TRBV18; D: NA; J: TRBJ2-7; size: many; DNA: TGTGCCAGCTCACCGATACTAGCTGCTCGGGAGCAGTACTTC; CDR3: CASSPILAAREQYF
V: TRBV30; D: TRBD1; J: TRBJ1-6; size: many; DNA: TGTGCCTGGAGAGGGGGCGGTTCACCCCTCCACTTT; CDR3: CAWRGGGSPLHF
V: TRBV30; D: NA; J: TRBJ1-1; size: many; DNA: TGTGCCTGGACCGCCGCGTTGAACACTGAAGCTTTCTTT; CDR3: CAWTAALNTEAFF
V: TRBV4-1; D: TRBD1; J: TRBJ1-1; size: NA; DNA: TGCGCCAGCAGCCAAGATGTGGGACAGGGGTTATCAGCTTTCTTT; CDR3: CASSQDVGQGLSAFF
V: TRBV30; D: NA; J: TRBJ2-7; size: many; DNA: TGTGCCTGGAGTGGGGGGAGACAGTCCACCTACGAGCAGTACTTC; CDR3: CAWSGGRQSTYEQYF
V: TRBV24-1; D: TRBD2; J: TRBJ2-3; size: few; DNA: TGTGCCACCAGTGGGTTGCGGGAGGCCCGTCGCGATACGCAGTATTTT; CDR3: CATSGLREARRDTQYF
V: TRBV12-3/TRBV12-4; D: TRBD2; J: TRBJ2-1; size: many; DNA: TGTGCCAGCAGTTCCCGGGACTATACCTACAATGAGCAGTTCTTC; CDR3: CASSSRDYTYNEQFF
V: TRBV13; D: NA; J: TRBJ2-2; size: many; DNA: TGTGCCAGCAGCTTAGGCACAGGTGGGCGGACGAACACCGGGGAGCTGTTTTTT; CDR3: CASSLGTGGRTNTGELFF
V: TRBV30; D: NA; J: TRBJ1-5; size: many; DNA: TGTGCCTGGAGCCGGGACCGGGGCAATCAGCCCCAGCATTTT; CDR3: CAWSRDRGNQPQHF
V: TRBV4-1; D: TRBD2; J: TRBJ2-1; size: NA; DNA: TGCGCCAGCAGCCCCAGACTAGCTCCCTACAATGAGCAGTTCTTC; CDR3: CASSPRLAPYNEQFF